This is a list of T cell receptor beta chains from one sample in a study of post-analysis software for immune sequencing data. One entry per CDR3 protein results from TCRdb running MiXCR on the PCR reads. The repertoire holds 740,000 or so distinct CDR3 sequences, with under 70% as singletons. Sample: blood. These receptors all stem from a girl under 18 with multiple sclerosis. Each CDR3 is given with its conserved first and last residue. The D gene is left open where the match is weak. Clone sizes are given selectively: once, few, many, or a class where the clone is expanded.

clone_size,d_call,v_call,j_call,cdr3_nt,cdr3_aa
NA,NA,TRBV20-1,TRBJ2-4,TGCAGTGCCCCTTTAGGGTCCAAAAACATTCAGTACTTC,CSAPLGSKNIQYF
NA,NA,TRBV10-3,TRBJ2-7,TGTGCCATCAGCGCCGCCTGGACAGATGACTACGAGCAGTACTTC,CAISAAWTDDYEQYF
NA,NA,TRBV18,TRBJ2-1,TGTGCCAGCTCACCACGGGGGATCCCTAATCTGAATGAGCAGTTCTTC,CASSPRGIPNLNEQFF
NA,NA,TRBV7-9,TRBJ2-1,TGTGCCAGCAGCTTAGGGGAGCGGAATGAGCAGTTCTTC,CASSLGERNEQFF
NA,TRBD2,TRBV15,TRBJ2-3,TGTGCCACCAGCAACGGGGGGGAAAGCACAGATACGCAGTATTTT,CATSNGGESTDTQYF
NA,TRBD2,TRBV29-1,TRBJ2-3,TGCAGCGTTGAAGATTGGGCGGGAGACCCAGATACGCAGTATTTT,CSVEDWAGDPDTQYF
NA,TRBD1,TRBV28,TRBJ2-1,TGTGCCAGCAGTGCCCTACAGGGGTGGGGTGAGCAGTTCTTC,CASSALQGWGEQFF
NA,TRBD1,TRBV7-9,TRBJ1-1,TGTGCCAGCAGCCGGGGGGACAGGGACACAACTGAAGCTTTCTTT,CASSRGDRDTTEAFF
NA,TRBD1,TRBV30,TRBJ2-1,TGTGCCTGGAGTGTCGGGACAGGGGTTTACAATGAGCAGTTCTTC,CAWSVGTGVYNEQFF
once,TRBD1,TRBV27,TRBJ2-3,TGTGCCAGCAGTTTTCCCGGGACAGGGGGGATGGCAGATACGCAGTATTTT,CASSFPGTGGMADTQYF
NA,NA,TRBV2,TRBJ2-5,TGTGCCAGCAGTGATCCCCGGGAAGAGACCCAGTACTTC,CASSDPREETQYF
NA,NA,TRBV4-1,TRBJ2-7,TGCGCCAGCAGCCCCCCAAGTACCTTACCCTACGAGCAGTACTTC,CASSPPSTLPYEQYF
NA,TRBD1,TRBV12-3/TRBV12-4,TRBJ2-7,TGTGCCAGCAATGACAGGGGCCATCATAGCTCCTACGAGCAGTACTTC,CASNDRGHHSSYEQYF
few,TRBD2,TRBV4-1,TRBJ2-7,TGCGCCAGCAGCCAAGAGACTAGCGGCTCCTACGAGCAGTACTTC,CASSQETSGSYEQYF
NA,NA,TRBV5-1,TRBJ2-1,TGCGCCAGCAGCTTGGGGCGGCAGGGTGCGAGCGATGAGCAGTTCTTC,CASSLGRQGASDEQFF
NA,NA,TRBV27,TRBJ2-1,TGTGCCAGCAGTCCCCTTATCGTTGGGCTAAACAATGAGCAGTTCTTC,CASSPLIVGLNNEQFF
few,NA,TRBV7-9,TRBJ1-2,TGTGCCAGCAGCTTAGTAGGCAGCCCTGGAGGCTACACCTTC,CASSLVGSPGGYTF
NA,NA,TRBV20-1,TRBJ2-7,TGCAGTGCTAGACCTTTCATCGAAATAGGGGCGTCCAACGAGCAGTACTTC,CSARPFIEIGASNEQYF
NA,TRBD2,TRBV28,TRBJ2-3,TGTGCCAGCAGTTCCCCGGGACTAGTAGCAGATACGCAGTATTTT,CASSSPGLVADTQYF
NA,TRBD2,TRBV5-1,TRBJ2-1,TGCGCCAGCAGCTTGAATAGCGGGGATAGTGAGCAGTTCTTC,CASSLNSGDSEQFF
NA,NA,TRBV7-6,TRBJ2-1,TGTGCCAGCAGCTTAATGTCTCCCCCAATGAATGAGCAGTTCTTC,CASSLMSPPMNEQFF
NA,TRBD2,TRBV28,TRBJ2-3,TGTGCCAGCAGTCCTACGGGACTAGCGGGGGGTTTCACAGATACGCAGTATTTT,CASSPTGLAGGFTDTQYF
NA,NA,TRBV29-1,TRBJ1-1,TGCAGCGTTGAAAAGCACAGACTGAACACTGAAGCTTTCTTT,CSVEKHRLNTEAFF
NA,TRBD2,TRBV11-2,TRBJ2-3,TGTGCCAGCAGCTTAGAACTAGCGGGAGGGCCTGACACAGATACGCAGTATTTT,CASSLELAGGPDTDTQYF
NA,TRBD1,TRBV4-2,TRBJ1-4,TGTGCCAGCAGCCACGACAGACAGGGATCCCTTGCCCCGTTTTTT,CASSHDRQGSLAPFF
few,NA,TRBV20-1,TRBJ1-2,TGCAGTGCTAGGTCAAACTCTCAGGGCTATGGCTACACCTTC,CSARSNSQGYGYTF
NA,TRBD1,TRBV19,TRBJ1-1,TGTGCCAGTAGGGGGACAGGGAGCGGAACTGAAGCTTTCTTT,CASRGTGSGTEAFF
NA,TRBD1,TRBV12-3/TRBV12-4,TRBJ2-3,TGTGCCAGCAGGGCCCGCGGGGACAGGGGTAATGAGCAGTATTTT,CASRARGDRGNEQYF
few,NA,TRBV2,TRBJ2-7,TGTGCCAGCAGTGAAGCCCCCCCTTCCGCGGGCGAGCAGTACTTC,CASSEAPPSAGEQYF
NA,NA,TRBV29-1,TRBJ1-1,TGCAGCGTTTACAGGGTCGGCACTGAAGCTTTCTTT,CSVYRVGTEAFF
NA,NA,TRBV11-1,TRBJ2-7,TGTGCCAGCAGCCTCCGGGGCTGGTTGGGATACGAGCAGTACTTC,CASSLRGWLGYEQYF
once,TRBD2,TRBV20-1,TRBJ2-5,TGCAGTGCTAGAGTGACTAGCAGACAAGAGACCCAGTACTTC,CSARVTSRQETQYF
NA,TRBD2,TRBV20-1,TRBJ2-5,TGCAGTGCTACCACGCGGGGGGGCTCGGGAGAGACCCAGTACTTC,CSATTRGGSGETQYF
NA,TRBD1,TRBV10-3,TRBJ2-3,TGTGCCATCAGCTACCGGACAGGGACTAGCACAGATACGCAGTATTTT,CAISYRTGTSTDTQYF
NA,NA,TRBV15,TRBJ2-5,TGTGCCACCAGCAAAAGGGAAGAGACCCAGTACTTC,CATSKREETQYF
NA,NA,TRBV11-1,TRBJ1-1,TGTGCCAGCAGCCAAATCGGGGGCGATGCGGGTGAAGCTTTCTTT,CASSQIGGDAGEAFF
NA,NA,TRBV12-5,TRBJ2-1,TGTGCTAGTGGCCCTCCGGGCCCATCGCCAAATGAGCAGTTCTTC,CASGPPGPSPNEQFF
NA,TRBD2,TRBV27,TRBJ2-1,TGTGCCAGCAGTAGGACTAGCGGGAGGCCCATCCATGCTGGCGGAAATGAGCAGTTCTTC,CASSRTSGRPIHAGGNEQFF
NA,NA,TRBV12-5,TRBJ2-1,TGTGCTAGTGGTTTTATCATGGATGAGCAGTTCTTC,CASGFIMDEQFF
NA,NA,TRBV5-1,TRBJ2-3,TGCGCCAGCAGCTTGATCTCAGATACGCAGTATTTT,CASSLISDTQYF
NA,NA,TRBV2,TRBJ2-5,TGTGCCAGGGGGCAGCAAGAGACCCAGTACTTC,CARGQQETQYF
NA,NA,TRBV30,TRBJ2-7,TGTGCCTGGGGGGGCCCCGAGCAGTACTTC,CAWGGPEQYF
NA,NA,TRBV7-3,TRBJ2-6,TGTGCCAGCAGCTATAAGGGTACCAACGTCCTGACTTTC,CASSYKGTNVLTF
NA,NA,TRBV7-2,TRBJ2-7,TGTGCTAGCAGCTGGACCGGGATCAGAAAGAGGAACGAGCAGTACTTC,CASSWTGIRKRNEQYF